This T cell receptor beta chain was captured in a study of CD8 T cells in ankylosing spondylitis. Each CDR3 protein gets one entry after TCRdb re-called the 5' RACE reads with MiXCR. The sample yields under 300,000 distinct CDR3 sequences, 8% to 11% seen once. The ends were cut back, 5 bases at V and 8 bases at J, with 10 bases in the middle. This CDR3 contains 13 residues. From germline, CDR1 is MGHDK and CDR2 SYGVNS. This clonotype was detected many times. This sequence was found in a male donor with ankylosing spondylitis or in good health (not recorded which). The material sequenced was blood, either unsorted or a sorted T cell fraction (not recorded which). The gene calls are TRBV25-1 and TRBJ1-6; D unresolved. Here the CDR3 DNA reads TGTGCCAGCAGTCCCGAACATGATTCACCCCTCCACTTT. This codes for CASSPEHDSPLHF.